The 5 T cell receptor beta chains listed next were all sequenced from one sample in a study of CD8 T cells in ankylosing spondylitis. Using its own MiXCR run on the 5' RACE reads, TCRdb lists one record per CDR3 protein. The table records approximately 150,000 distinct CDR3 sequences, under 35% of them present only once. Sequencing was performed on synovial fluid, either unsorted or a sorted T cell fraction (not recorded which). These receptors were obtained from a male donor with ankylosing spondylitis.

The chain employs TRBV28 and TRBJ2-7; D not certain. The V gene's germline CDR1 is MDHEN and CDR2 SYDVKM. The CDR3 is made up of 16 amino acids. The ends were cut back, 6 bases at V and 6 bases at J, with 24 bases in the middle. The CDR3 region is CASSPPPGARLREQYF. The CDR3 DNA is TGTGCCAGCAGCCCACCCCCGGGTGCCCGTCTCCGCGAGCAGTACTTC.

The chain uses TRBV28 and TRBJ2-1; D perhaps matches TRBD2 (5 bases). The CDR3 has 15 residues. Germline V CDR1 and CDR2: MDHEN, SYDVKM. V dropped 6 bases and J dropped 7 bases, with 19 bases sitting between them. The CDR3 protein is CASSLLAPRGNEQFF. The CDR3 DNA is TGTGCCAGCAGCCTCCTAGCTCCCCGGGGAAATGAGCAGTTCTTC.

This clonotype was picked up many times. The rearrangement joins TRBV24-1 to TRBJ2-1, with TRBD1 matching 9 bases. Germline V gives CDR1 KGHDR, CDR2 SFDVKD. The CDR3 covers 13 residues. J was trimmed by 3 bases and V by 9 bases; bases with no gene match: 2. The DNA for the CDR3 is TGTGCCACCCGGACAGGGGACTACAATGAGCAGTTCTTC. Encoded protein: CATRTGDYNEQFF.

The rearrangement uses TRBV5-1 and TRBJ1-2; D is uncertain. Germline V gene data show CDR1 as SGHRS and CDR2 as YFSETQ. Trimming stripped 0 bases from V and 1 base from J, with 7 bases between. The CDR3 loop spans 14 amino acids. CDR3 in DNA: TGCGCCAGCAGCTTGGCCAGAAGTAACTATGGCTACACCTTC. This sequence encodes CASSLARSNYGYTF.

The rearrangement uses TRBV28 and TRBJ1-5, with D hard to call. Germline CDR1 MDHEN, CDR2 SYDVKM. The CDR3 is 12 residues long. Trimming left V 6 bases short and J 4 bases short, with 7 bases between. This chain's CDR3 is CASRVVNQPQHF. CDR3 nucleotide sequence: TGTGCCAGCAGGGTCGTGAATCAGCCCCAGCATTTT.